Reported below is one T cell receptor (beta chain). In the study's own analysis: For nucleated cells, counts were estimated from reference gene primer amplification. Profiled with immunoSEQ multiplex PCR; TCRdb holds only in-frame clones, not every one. Clone size and the V and J calls come from that table; the DNA yielded D and trimming. The sample includes about 140,000 clones, approximately 90% of them seen just once. Germline CDR1 is LGHDT and CDR2 is YNNKEL (reference sequence). This CDR3 is built from 13 residues. Trimming took off 8 bases at V and 5 bases at J, with 15 bases between the two ends. This sample is part of a study of blood T cell repertoires in COVID-19.

This chain links TRBV3-1 (or the pseudogene TRBV3-2) with TRBJ1-1; D possibly corresponds to TRBD1 (6 bases). The specimen sequenced was peripheral blood. This clonotype was obtained from a human donor with COVID-19, enrolled during active disease. The donor label of this sample is uncertain. This chain's CDR3 is CASGDTPRTEAFF. The CDR3 nucleotides are TGTGCCAGCGGGGACACCCCGCGAACTGAAGCTTTCTTT.